This T cell receptor beta chain was obtained from a study of blood T cells in healthy people across ages. Combining a sample-barcoded 5' primer with a J-beta primer mix, a second PCR ran for 7 to 11 cycles. Each cDNA molecule was tagged by a template-switch adaptor that had 12 random nucleotides. TCRdb re-derived calls from the 5' RACE reads in MiXCR, one entry per CDR3 protein. The table has 550,000 to 600,000 distinct CDR3 sequences, roughly a quarter seen once; the top ten hold about 18%. Trimming took 5 bases from V and 7 from J; bases not matched to a gene: 7. Per germline, CDR1 SGHTA and CDR2 FQGTGA. The length of the CDR3 is 14 residues.

The gene calls are TRBV7-3 and TRBJ2-4; 8 bases match TRBD2. The origin of this receptor is a woman in her seventies in good health. The specimen was blood. The CDR3 region has the DNA TGTGCCAGCAGCCCCGGGGGGGCATTGAACATTCAGTACTTC. It is translated as CASSPGGALNIQYF.